In this sample, the clone carrying this TCR beta chain turned up many times. Its specificity is unknown. The data derive from a study of T cells in Graves' hyperthyroidism and ophthalmopathy. Study-wide findings and caveats: Blood also held most thyroid clonotypes expanded beyond 0.001.

Authors of the study amplified TCR beta CDR3 regions from RNA transcripts. The HTBI primer set drove a first-round RT-PCR of the TCR CDR3. TCRdb ran MiXCR on the multiplex PCR reads and lists one entry per CDR3 protein. The sample has approximately 600,000 distinct CDR3 sequences; about 14% are singletons. After removal of 3 bases from V and 4 bases from J, the junction contained 7 bases not matched to a gene. CDR1 SGDLS and CDR2 YYNGEE come from the germline V gene. This CDR3 comprises 15 residues. Each ophthalmopathy patient scored at least 3 on the Clinical Activity Score and at least 4 on NOSPECS grade, with duration under 3 months. Lactation, pregnancy, other autoimmune disease or uncontrolled infection led to exclusion of patients. Isolation of PBMCs was performed on around 10 ml fresh peripheral blood.

The gene calls are TRBV9 and TRBJ1-2, with 9 nucleotides matching TRBD1. Sequences were obtained from blood. This TCR was sampled from a woman between 40 and 55 years old with Graves' ophthalmopathy. CDR3 sequence: CASSAGQGSSYGYTF. The DNA for the CDR3 is TGTGCCAGCAGCGCCGGACAGGGGTCCAGCTATGGCTACACCTTC.